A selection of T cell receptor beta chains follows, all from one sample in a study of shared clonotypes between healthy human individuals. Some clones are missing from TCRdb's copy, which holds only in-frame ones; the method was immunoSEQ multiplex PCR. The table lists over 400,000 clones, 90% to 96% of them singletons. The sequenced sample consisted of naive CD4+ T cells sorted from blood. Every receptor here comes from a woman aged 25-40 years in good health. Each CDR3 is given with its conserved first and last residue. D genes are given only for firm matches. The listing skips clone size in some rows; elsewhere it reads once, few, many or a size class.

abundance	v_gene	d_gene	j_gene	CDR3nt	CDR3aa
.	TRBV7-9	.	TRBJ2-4	TGTGCCAGCAGCTTTGCGGGCCAAGCCAAAAACATTCAGTACTTC	CASSFAGQAKNIQYF
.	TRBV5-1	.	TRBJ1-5	TGCGCCAGCAGCTCGATGAACCGGGATCTAGATCAGCCCCAGCATTTT	CASSSMNRDLDQPQHF
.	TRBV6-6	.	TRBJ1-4	TGTGCCAGCAGGGAGGGGGACTCAAGGGAAAAACTGTTTTTT	CASREGDSREKLFF
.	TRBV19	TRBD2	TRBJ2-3	TGTGCCAGTAATTTGGGGACTAGCAGAAGCACAGATACGCAGTATTTT	CASNLGTSRSTDTQYF
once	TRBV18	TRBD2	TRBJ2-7	TGTGCCAGCTCACCACTTCAATCTAGCGGGACAAACTACGAGCAGTACTTC	CASSPLQSSGTNYEQYF
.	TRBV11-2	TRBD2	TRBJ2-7	TGTGCCAGCAGCACCAGAACTAGCGGGAACTACGAGCAGTACTTC	CASSTRTSGNYEQYF
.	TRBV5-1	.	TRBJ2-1	TGCGCCAGCAGCCTTTGGGGGGAGGGGGCGAGTGAGCAGTTCTTC	CASSLWGEGASEQFF
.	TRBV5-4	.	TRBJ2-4	TGTGCCAGCAGCAACGGACGGGACAAAAACATTCAGTACTTC	CASSNGRDKNIQYF
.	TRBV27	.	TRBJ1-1	TGTGCCAGCCAAAATGGGCCGGGAGGTACTGAAGCTTTCTTT	CASQNGPGGTEAFF
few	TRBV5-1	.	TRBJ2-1	TGCGCCAGCAGCTTACGGAGCAACAATGAGCAGTTCTTC	CASSLRSNNEQFF
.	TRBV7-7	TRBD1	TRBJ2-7	TGTGCCAGCAGCTTAGGGAATCAGGGGGCAGGCTACGAGCAGTACTTC	CASSLGNQGAGYEQYF
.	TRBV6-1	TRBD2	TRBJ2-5	TGTGCCAGCAGTAGCGGGATTCGAGAGACCCAGTACTTC	CASSSGIRETQYF
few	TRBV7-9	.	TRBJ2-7	TGTGCCAGCAGCTTAGGTTTGGGTGCGGGCCTGCAGTACTTC	CASSLGLGAGLQYF
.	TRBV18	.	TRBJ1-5	TGTGCCAGCTCACCGTGGTCCGTCGACAGCCATAGCGGCAATCAGCCCCAGCATTTT	CASSPWSVDSHSGNQPQHF
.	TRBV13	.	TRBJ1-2	TGTGCCAGTCGGGACTATCGTAACTATGGCTACACCTTC	CASRDYRNYGYTF
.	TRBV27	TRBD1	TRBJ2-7	TGTGCCAGCAGTTTTTGGGGGACAGCCCACTACGAGCAGTACTTC	CASSFWGTAHYEQYF
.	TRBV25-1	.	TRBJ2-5	TGTGCCAGCCTACAGGGCTGGGAAGAGACCCAGTACTTC	CASLQGWEETQYF
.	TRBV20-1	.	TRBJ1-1	TGCAGTGCAGGGCTCGCCACTGAAGCTTTCTTT	CSAGLATEAFF
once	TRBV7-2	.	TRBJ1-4	TGTGCCAGCAGCTTAGAAGCAGGGAACGGGGAAAAACTGTTTTTT	CASSLEAGNGEKLFF
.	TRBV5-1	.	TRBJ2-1	TGCGCCAGCAGCTACGGCGGTAACAATGAGCAGTTCTTC	CASSYGGNNEQFF
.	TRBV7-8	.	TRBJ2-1	TGTGCCAGCAGCTTACTAGGGGAGGCCGATGAGCAGTTCTTC	CASSLLGEADEQFF
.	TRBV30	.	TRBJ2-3	TGTGCCTGGAGTATTGCGGAAGATACGCAGTATTTT	CAWSIAEDTQYF
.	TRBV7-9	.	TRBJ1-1	TGTGCCAGCAGCTTAAAGGCTCACACTGAAGCTTTCTTT	CASSLKAHTEAFF
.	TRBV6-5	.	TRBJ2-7	TGTGCCAGCAGTTACGGAAGCACTGCCTACGAGCAGTACTTC	CASSYGSTAYEQYF
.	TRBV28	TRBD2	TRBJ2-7	TGTGCCAGCACCCGACTAGCGGGAGGAGAGCAGTACTTC	CASTRLAGGEQYF
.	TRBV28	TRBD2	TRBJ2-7	TGTGCCAGCAGCCTCGGGACTAGCGGGAGTTACGAGCAGTACTTC	CASSLGTSGSYEQYF
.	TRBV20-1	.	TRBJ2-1	TGCAGTGCTAGGAACCCGATTGAGCAGTTCTTC	CSARNPIEQFF
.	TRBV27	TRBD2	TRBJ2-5	TGTGCCAGCAGTTTATCGCCGAGGGCGAGGTATGGGGGGGACCAAGAGACCCAGTACTTC	CASSLSPRARYGGDQETQYF
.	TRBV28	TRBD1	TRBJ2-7	TGTGCCAGCAGTTCACCGACAGGGATAAGCTCCGAGCAGTACTTC	CASSSPTGISSEQYF
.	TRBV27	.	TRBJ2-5	TGTGCCAGCAGTCTGGTGGCGGGCTACGGTGGGACCCAGTACTTC	CASSLVAGYGGTQYF
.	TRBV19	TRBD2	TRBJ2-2	TGTGCCAGTAGTATCTGGACTAGCTCTGGGGAGCTGTTTTTT	CASSIWTSSGELFF
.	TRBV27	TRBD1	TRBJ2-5	TGTGCCAGCAGTTTTGTCGGGACAGGGGGGGAGACCCAGTACTTC	CASSFVGTGGETQYF
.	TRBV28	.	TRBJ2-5	TGTGCCAGCAGTTTGAGCTCACAAGAGACCCAGTACTTC	CASSLSSQETQYF
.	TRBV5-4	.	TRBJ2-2	TGTGCCAGCGGGTTGTTACTTGCGAACACCGGGGAGCTGTTTTTT	CASGLLLANTGELFF
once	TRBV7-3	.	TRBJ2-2	TGTGCCAGCAGCTTATACGGGGACGGGGAGCTGTTTTTT	CASSLYGDGELFF
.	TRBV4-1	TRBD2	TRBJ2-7	TGCGCCAGCAGCCAAGAGGGGACTAGCGGGAGGGCCTACGAGCAGTACTTC	CASSQEGTSGRAYEQYF
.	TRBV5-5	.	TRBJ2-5	TGTGCCAGCAGCTTATCAGGAACCCAAGAGACCCAGTACTTC	CASSLSGTQETQYF
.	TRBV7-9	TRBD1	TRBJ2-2	TGTGCCAGCAGTAGTGGAGCAGGGGGCACCGGGGAGCTGTTTTTT	CASSSGAGGTGELFF
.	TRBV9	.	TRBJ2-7	TGTGCCAGCAGCGTAGGACAGTTAATTAACTACGAGCAGTACTTC	CASSVGQLINYEQYF
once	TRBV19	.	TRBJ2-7	TGTGCCAGTAGTCCCTTGGTAGCCGCCCCCTACGAGCAGTACTTC	CASSPLVAAPYEQYF
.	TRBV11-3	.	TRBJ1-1	TGTGCCAGCAGTGACAACTCGGGCAGGGATCAAAACACTGAAGCTTTCTTT	CASSDNSGRDQNTEAFF
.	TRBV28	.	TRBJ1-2	TGTGCCAGCAGTTTTGGGCTTTCTGGCTACACCTTC	CASSFGLSGYTF
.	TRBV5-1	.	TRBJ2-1	TGCGCCAGCAGCTTGGAGGGAGCCCCCTACAATGAGCAGTTCTTC	CASSLEGAPYNEQFF
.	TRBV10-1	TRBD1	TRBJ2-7	TGCGCCAGCAGTGGACAGGGGAGCTACGAGCAGTACTTC	CASSGQGSYEQYF
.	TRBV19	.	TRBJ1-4	TGTGCCAGTAGTATATACTACACCGCAACTAATGAAAAACTGTTTTTT	CASSIYYTATNEKLFF
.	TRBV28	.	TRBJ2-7	TGTGCCAGCAGTTATAGCGGCTCAAGCCACGAGCAGTACTTC	CASSYSGSSHEQYF
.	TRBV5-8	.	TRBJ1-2	TGTGCCAGCAGCGAGACAGGCTATGGCTACACCTTC	CASSETGYGYTF
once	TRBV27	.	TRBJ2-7	TGTGCCAGCAGTTTAATATCGGGGTACGAGCAGTACTTC	CASSLISGYEQYF
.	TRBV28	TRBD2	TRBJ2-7	TGTGCCAGCAGAGTCAGCGGGAGTAACTACGAGCAGTACTTC	CASRVSGSNYEQYF
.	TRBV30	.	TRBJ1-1	TGTGCCTGGAGTGTACAGACGGGAGTTTTCACTGAAGCTTTCTTT	CAWSVQTGVFTEAFF
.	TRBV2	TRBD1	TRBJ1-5	TGTGCCAGCGTCCGGGACAGGGGGGGAAATCAGCCCCAGCATTTT	CASVRDRGGNQPQHF
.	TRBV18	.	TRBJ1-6	TGTGCCAGCTCACCACCGACCTTAGCTACTTCACCCCTCCACTTT	CASSPPTLATSPLHF
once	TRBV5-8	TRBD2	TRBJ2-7	TGTGCCAGCAGCCTAGGAGCGGGAGGGCCGTCTGAGCAGTACTTC	CASSLGAGGPSEQYF
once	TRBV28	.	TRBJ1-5	TGTGCCAGCAGTAGTCCGGGCGAGTACAATCAGCCCCAGCATTTT	CASSSPGEYNQPQHF